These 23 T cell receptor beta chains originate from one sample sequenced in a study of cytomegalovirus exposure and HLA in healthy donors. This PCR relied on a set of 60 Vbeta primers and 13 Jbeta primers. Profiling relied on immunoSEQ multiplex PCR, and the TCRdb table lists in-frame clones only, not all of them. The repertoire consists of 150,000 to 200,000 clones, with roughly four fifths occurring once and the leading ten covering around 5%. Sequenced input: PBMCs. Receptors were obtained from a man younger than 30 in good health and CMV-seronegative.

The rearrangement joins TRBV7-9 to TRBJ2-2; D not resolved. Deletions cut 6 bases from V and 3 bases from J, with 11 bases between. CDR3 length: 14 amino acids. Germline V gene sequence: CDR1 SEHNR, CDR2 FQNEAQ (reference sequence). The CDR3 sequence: CASSSRVYTGELFF. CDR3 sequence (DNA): TGTGCCAGCAGTTCCCGGGTGTACACCGGGGAGCTGTTTTTT.

The CDR3 loop is CASSWAGGFDEQYF. DNA of the CDR3: TGCGCCAGCAGCTGGGCAGGGGGCTTTGACGAGCAGTACTTC. This sequence joins TRBV5-1 and TRBJ2-7; 8 nucleotides align to TRBD1. CDR1 and CDR2 from the germline V gene are SGHRS and YFSETQ. There are 14 residues in the CDR3. The V and J ends lost 3 bases and 5 bases, in that order; junction bases with no gene match: 7.

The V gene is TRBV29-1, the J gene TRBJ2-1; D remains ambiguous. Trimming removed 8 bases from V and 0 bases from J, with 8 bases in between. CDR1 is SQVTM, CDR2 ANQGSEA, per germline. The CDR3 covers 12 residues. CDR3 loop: CSCTVSYNEQFF. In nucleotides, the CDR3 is TGCAGCTGTACGGTCTCCTACAATGAGCAGTTCTTC.

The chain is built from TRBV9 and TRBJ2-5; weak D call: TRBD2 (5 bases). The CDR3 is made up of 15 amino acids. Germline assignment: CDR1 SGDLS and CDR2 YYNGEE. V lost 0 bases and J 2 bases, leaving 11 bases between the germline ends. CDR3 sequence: CASSVGNSVQETQYF. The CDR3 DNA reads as TGTGCCAGCAGCGTAGGGAATAGCGTGCAAGAGACCCAGTACTTC.

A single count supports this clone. The CDR3 here is CASSPRTGNRDTQYF. In DNA, the CDR3 is TGTGCCAGCAGCCCCAGGACTGGCAATAGAGATACGCAGTATTTT. The chain links TRBV27 to TRBJ2-3, with D perhaps TRBD2 (5 bases). Germline CDR1 MNHEY, CDR2 SMNVEV (reference sequence). This CDR3 has 15 amino acids. V was shortened by 6 bases and J by 5 bases, with 18 bases between the two germline ends.

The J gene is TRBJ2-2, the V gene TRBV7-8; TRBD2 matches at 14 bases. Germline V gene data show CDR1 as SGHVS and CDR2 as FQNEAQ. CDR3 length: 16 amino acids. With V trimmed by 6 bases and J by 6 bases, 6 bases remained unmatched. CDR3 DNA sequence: TGTGCCAGCAGTTCCGGGACTAGCGGGAGTTCCGGGGAGCTGTTTTTT. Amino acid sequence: CASSSGTSGSSGELFF.

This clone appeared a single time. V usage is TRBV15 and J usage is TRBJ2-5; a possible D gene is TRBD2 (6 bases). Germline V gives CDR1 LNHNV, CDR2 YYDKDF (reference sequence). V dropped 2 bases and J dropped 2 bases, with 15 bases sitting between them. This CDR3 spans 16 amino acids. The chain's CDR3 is CATSRPFGGAQETQYF. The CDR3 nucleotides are TGTGCCACCAGCAGACCCTTCGGAGGGGCGCAAGAGACCCAGTACTTC.

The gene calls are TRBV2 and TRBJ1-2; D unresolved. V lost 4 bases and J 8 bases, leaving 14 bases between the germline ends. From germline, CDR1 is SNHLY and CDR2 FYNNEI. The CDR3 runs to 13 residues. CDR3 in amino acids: CASSGRPEGGYTF. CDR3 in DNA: TGTGCCAGCAGTGGCCGCCCCGAGGGAGGCTACACCTTC.

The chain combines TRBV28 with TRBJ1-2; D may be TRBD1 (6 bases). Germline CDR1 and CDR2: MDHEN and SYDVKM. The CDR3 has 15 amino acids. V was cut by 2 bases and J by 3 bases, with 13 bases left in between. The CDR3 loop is CASSLRGRGHYGYTF. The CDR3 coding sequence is TGTGCCAGCAGTTTACGGGGCAGGGGTCACTATGGCTACACCTTC.

The CDR3 DNA sequence: TGTGCCAGCACCTTCGACATGACAGGGGTCGAGCAGTACTTC. It codes for CASTFDMTGVEQYF. The gene calls are TRBV2 and TRBJ2-7; TRBD1 matches 8 bases. The CDR3 extends over 14 amino acids. The germline gives CDR1 SNHLY, CDR2 FYNNEI. After removal of 7 bases from V and 6 bases from J, the junction contained 11 bases not matched to a gene. Complete variable domain (other parts from reference TRBV2 and TRBJ2-7): EPEVTQTPSHQVTQMGQEVILRCVPISNHLYFYWYRQILGQKVEFLVSFYNNEISEKSEIFDDQFSVERPDGSNFTLKIRSTKLEDSAMYFCASTFDMTGVEQYFGPGTRLTVT.

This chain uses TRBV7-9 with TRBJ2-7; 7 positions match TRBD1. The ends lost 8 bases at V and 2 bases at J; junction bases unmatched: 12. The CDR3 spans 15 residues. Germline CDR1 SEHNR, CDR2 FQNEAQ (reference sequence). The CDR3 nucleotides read TGTGCCAGCCGATCCACGAAGGGGGCTGCCTACGAGCAGTACTTC. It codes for CASRSTKGAAYEQYF. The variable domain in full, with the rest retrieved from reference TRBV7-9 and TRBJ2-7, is DTGVSQNPRHKITKRGQNVTFRCDPISEHNRLYWYRQTLGQGPEFLTYFQNEAQLEKSRLLSDRFSAERPKGSFSTLEIQRTEQGDSAMYLCASRSTKGAAYEQYFGPGTRLTVT.

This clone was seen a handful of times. CDR3 loop: CASSLPVVAGGKNIQYF. The CDR3 nucleotides read TGTGCCAGCAGCTTACCCGTGGTAGCGGGAGGGAAAAACATTCAGTACTTC. This rearrangement joins TRBV7-2 to TRBJ2-4, with TRBD2 matching 11 bases. Trimming cost V 2 bases and J 4 bases; bases outside gene matches: 7. The V gene's germline CDR1 is SGHTA and CDR2 FQGNSA. The CDR3 loop spans 17 amino acids.

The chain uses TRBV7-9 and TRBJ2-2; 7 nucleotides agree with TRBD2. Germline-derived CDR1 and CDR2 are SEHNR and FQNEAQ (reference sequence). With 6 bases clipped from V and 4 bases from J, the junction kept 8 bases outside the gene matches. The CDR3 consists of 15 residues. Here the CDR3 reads CASRPTSERTGELFF. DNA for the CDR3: TGTGCCAGCAGGCCAACTAGCGAGCGCACCGGGGAGCTGTTTTTT.

The CDR3, as DNA: TGTGCCAGCAGTTCGCAGGGATATAATGGCTACACCTTC. It specifies CASSSQGYNGYTF. This chain uses TRBV6-5 with TRBJ1-2; tentatively, D is TRBD1 (5 bases). The CDR3 is made up of 13 amino acids. CDR1 is MNHEY and CDR2 is SVGAGI in the germline V gene. Trimming cost V 4 bases and J 6 bases, with 12 bases left between them.

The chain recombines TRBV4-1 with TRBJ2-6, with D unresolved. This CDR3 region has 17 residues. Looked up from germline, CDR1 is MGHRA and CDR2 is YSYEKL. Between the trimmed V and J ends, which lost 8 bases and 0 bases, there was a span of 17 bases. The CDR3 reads CASRLIYLSSGANVLTF. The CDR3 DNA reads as TGCGCCAGCCGTCTAATCTACCTGAGCTCTGGGGCCAACGTCCTGACTTTC.

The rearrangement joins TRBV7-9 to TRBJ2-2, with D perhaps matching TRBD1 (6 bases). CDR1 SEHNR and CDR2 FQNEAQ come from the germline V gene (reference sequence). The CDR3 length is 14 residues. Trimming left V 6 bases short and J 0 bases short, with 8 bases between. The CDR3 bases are TGTGCCAGCAGGGACAGCGCGAACACCGGGGAGCTGTTTTTT. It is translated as CASRDSANTGELFF.

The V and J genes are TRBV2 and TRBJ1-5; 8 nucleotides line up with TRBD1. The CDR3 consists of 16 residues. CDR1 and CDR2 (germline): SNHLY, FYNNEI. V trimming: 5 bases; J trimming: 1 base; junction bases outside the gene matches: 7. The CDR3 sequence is CASSIQGAGSNQPQHF. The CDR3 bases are TGTGCCAGCAGTATTCAGGGGGCGGGAAGCAATCAGCCCCAGCATTTT.

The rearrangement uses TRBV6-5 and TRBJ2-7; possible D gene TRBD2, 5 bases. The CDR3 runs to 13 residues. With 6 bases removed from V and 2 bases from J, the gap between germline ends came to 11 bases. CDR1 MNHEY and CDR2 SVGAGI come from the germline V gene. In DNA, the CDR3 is TGTGCCAGCAGCCGCAGCGGCACCTACGAGCAGTACTTC. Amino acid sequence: CASSRSGTYEQYF.

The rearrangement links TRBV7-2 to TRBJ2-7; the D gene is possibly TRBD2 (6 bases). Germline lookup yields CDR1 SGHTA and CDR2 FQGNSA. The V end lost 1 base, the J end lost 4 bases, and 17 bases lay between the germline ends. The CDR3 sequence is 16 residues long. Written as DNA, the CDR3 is TGTGCCAGCAGCTTAGATGCGGGACGCTTGGGATACGAGCAGTACTTC. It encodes CASSLDAGRLGYEQYF.

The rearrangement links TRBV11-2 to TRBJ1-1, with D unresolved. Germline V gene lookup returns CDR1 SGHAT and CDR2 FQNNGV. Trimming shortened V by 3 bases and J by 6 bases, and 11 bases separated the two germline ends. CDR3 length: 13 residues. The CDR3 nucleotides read TGTGCCAGCAGCTTGAGGCCCCTTCCTGAAGCTTTCTTT. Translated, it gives CASSLRPLPEAFF.

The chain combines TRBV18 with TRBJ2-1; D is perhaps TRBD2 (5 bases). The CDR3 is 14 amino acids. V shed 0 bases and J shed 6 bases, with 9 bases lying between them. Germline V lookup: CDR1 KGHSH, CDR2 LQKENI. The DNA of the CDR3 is TGTGCCAGCTCACCACCTTCAGCGGTCAATGAGCAGTTCTTC. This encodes CASSPPSAVNEQFF.

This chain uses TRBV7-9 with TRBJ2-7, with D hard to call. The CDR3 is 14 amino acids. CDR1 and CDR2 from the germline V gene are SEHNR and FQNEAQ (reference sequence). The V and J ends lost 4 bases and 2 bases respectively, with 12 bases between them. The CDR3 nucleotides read TGTGCCAGCAGCTCCGGTTCCAACCCCTACGAGCAGTACTTC. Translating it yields CASSSGSNPYEQYF.

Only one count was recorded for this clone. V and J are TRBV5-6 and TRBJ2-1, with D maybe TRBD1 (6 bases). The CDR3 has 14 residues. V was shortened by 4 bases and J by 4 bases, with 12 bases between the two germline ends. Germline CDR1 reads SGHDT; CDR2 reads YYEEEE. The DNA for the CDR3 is TGTGCCAGCAGCATTCGGACAGAGTACAATGAGCAGTTCTTC. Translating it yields CASSIRTEYNEQFF.